Listed below are T cell receptor beta chains from one sample, sequenced in a study of technical replicates of blood from a handful of donors. Data came from immunoSEQ multiplex PCR; TCRdb stores just in-frame clones and leaves some out. The sample has approximately 94,000 clones, about 96% seen once. Specimen: T cells isolated from PBMCs. These receptors were collected from a human donor in good health. The CDR3 runs from the conserved cysteine through the conserved F or W. D genes are given only for firm matches. Size is omitted from some rows. Given values are once, few, many or a class for expanded clones.

d_call,clone_size,j_call,v_call,cdr3_aa,cdr3_nt
TRBD2,NA,TRBJ2-7,TRBV29-1,CSVEDPEKGSGSLWYEQYF,TGCAGCGTTGAAGACCCGGAGAAGGGTAGCGGGAGTTTATGGTACGAGCAGTACTTC
TRBD2,NA,TRBJ2-4,TRBV9,CASSPLLSGSSKNIQYF,TGTGCCAGCAGCCCGCTTCTTAGCGGGAGTTCCAAAAACATTCAGTACTTC
TRBD1,NA,TRBJ2-7,TRBV25-1,CASSEQGASSYEQYF,TGTGCCAGCAGCGAGCAGGGGGCGAGCTCCTACGAGCAGTACTTC
TRBD2,NA,TRBJ2-3,TRBV10-3,CATRQGGPPTDTQYF,TGTGCCACCCGGCAGGGAGGGCCACCGACAGATACGCAGTATTTT
TRBD2,NA,TRBJ2-2,TRBV18,CASSPPGLAGAGELFF,TGTGCCAGCTCACCACCGGGGCTAGCGGGAGCCGGGGAGCTGTTTTTT
NA,once,TRBJ2-5,TRBV5-4,CASSLWRGETQYF,TGTGCCAGCAGCTTGTGGAGGGGAGAGACCCAGTACTTC
NA,NA,TRBJ2-6,TRBV6-1,CASSPGQLGANVLTF,TGTGCCAGCAGTCCCGGACAGCTTGGGGCCAACGTCCTGACTTTC
NA,NA,TRBJ2-7,TRBV5-4,CASSLDLREQYF,TGTGCCAGCAGCTTGGACCTGAGGGAGCAGTACTTC
TRBD1,NA,TRBJ1-2,TRBV27,CASSSRDRVSNYGYTF,TGTGCCAGCAGTTCCCGGGACAGGGTTTCTAACTATGGCTACACCTTC
NA,NA,TRBJ2-2,TRBV4-1,CASRTVANTGELFF,TGCGCCAGCCGGACAGTCGCGAACACCGGGGAGCTGTTTTTT
TRBD1,NA,TRBJ2-1,TRBV7-3,CASSPTQGDEQFF,TGTGCCAGCAGCCCGACCCAGGGGGATGAGCAGTTCTTC
NA,NA,TRBJ2-3,TRBV7-2,CASSFGGDTQYF,TGTGCCAGCAGCTTCGGGGGAGATACGCAGTATTTT
NA,NA,TRBJ2-5,TRBV5-4,CASSLETNRWETQYF,TGTGCCAGCAGCTTGGAGACTAACAGATGGGAGACCCAGTACTTC
NA,NA,TRBJ1-3,TRBV7-2,CASSLSGARNTIYF,TGTGCCAGCAGCTTAAGCGGAGCACGAAACACCATATATTTT
TRBD1,NA,TRBJ1-5,TRBV6-1,CASSRTGVDQPQHF,TGTGCCAGCAGCCGGACAGGGGTCGATCAGCCCCAGCATTTT
TRBD1,once,TRBJ2-5,TRBV6-5,CASQGARETQYF,TGTGCCAGTCAGGGGGCTCGGGAGACCCAGTACTTC
NA,NA,TRBJ2-5,TRBV27,CASSLASEETQYF,TGTGCCAGCAGTTTAGCGTCGGAAGAGACCCAGTACTTC
NA,NA,TRBJ1-1,TRBV5-1,CASSLSGFTEAFF,TGCGCCAGCAGCTTGTCGGGGTTTACTGAAGCTTTCTTT
NA,NA,TRBJ2-7,TRBV28,CASSLPGVYHEQYF,TGTGCCAGCAGTTTACCAGGGGTATACCACGAGCAGTACTTC
TRBD1,NA,TRBJ2-2,TRBV27,CASSGFRDRGSGELFF,TGTGCCAGCAGTGGTTTTCGAGACAGGGGGTCGGGGGAGCTGTTTTTT
NA,NA,TRBJ2-1,TRBV6-1,CASSAASLYNEQFF,TGTGCCAGCAGTGCGGCTAGCCTGTACAATGAGCAGTTCTTC
NA,NA,TRBJ1-1,TRBV7-3,CASSLDKDTEAFF,TGTGCCAGCAGCTTAGACAAGGACACTGAAGCTTTCTTT
TRBD2,NA,TRBJ2-1,TRBV6-1,CASLSGTTYNEQFF,TGTGCCAGCTTAAGCGGGACCACCTACAATGAGCAGTTCTTC
TRBD1,NA,TRBJ1-1,TRBV10-2,CASSVSQGTGNTEAFF,TGCGCCAGCAGCGTCTCACAGGGGACGGGGAACACTGAAGCTTTCTTT
NA,NA,TRBJ1-2,TRBV2,CASSPIQGKGMRGYTF,TGTGCCAGCAGCCCTATACAGGGTAAGGGGATGCGCGGCTACACCTTC
TRBD1,NA,TRBJ1-3,TRBV30,CAWSPGTAGNTIYF,TGTGCCTGGAGTCCCGGGACAGCAGGAAACACCATATATTTT
NA,NA,TRBJ2-4,TRBV7-2,CASGGAAAKNIQYF,TGTGCCTCAGGAGGGGCCGCGGCCAAAAACATTCAGTACTTC
NA,NA,TRBJ2-5,TRBV27,CASSSVKETQYF,TGTGCCAGCAGTTCAGTTAAAGAGACCCAGTACTTC
TRBD2,once,TRBJ2-7,TRBV5-5,CASSLGPSGTEQYF,TGTGCCAGCAGCTTGGGTCCTAGCGGGACCGAGCAGTACTTC
NA,once,TRBJ1-1,TRBV27,CASSSYGGSTEAFF,TGTGCCAGCAGTTCGTACGGGGGGTCCACTGAAGCTTTCTTT
NA,NA,TRBJ1-2,TRBV18,CASSPPGAGGYGYTF,TGTGCCAGCTCACCACCGGGCGCCGGAGGGTATGGCTACACCTTC
TRBD2,NA,TRBJ2-7,TRBV5-1,CASSLGPSGHSSYEQYF,TGCGCCAGCAGCTTGGGGCCTAGCGGCCACAGCTCCTACGAGCAGTACTTC
NA,NA,TRBJ2-1,TRBV6-5,CASTASGEQFF,TGTGCCAGCACCGCTTCGGGGGAGCAGTTCTTC
NA,NA,TRBJ2-7,TRBV5-4,CASSFRGTTTEQYF,TGTGCCAGCAGCTTCCGGGGGACCACTACGGAGCAGTACTTC
NA,NA,TRBJ2-3,TRBV9,CASSVDGSSASRWGQYF,TGTGCCAGCAGCGTAGACGGGAGTTCAGCTTCGCGTTGGGGGCAGTATTTT
NA,NA,TRBJ1-2,TRBV2,CASLLTGREYYGYTF,TGTGCCAGCCTCTTGACAGGCCGGGAATACTATGGCTACACCTTC
NA,NA,TRBJ1-4,TRBV27,CASSSSGGLLWREKLFF,NA
TRBD1,NA,TRBJ1-2,TRBV28,CASSFPLDRAANYGYTF,TGTGCCAGCAGTTTTCCATTAGACAGGGCGGCTAACTATGGCTACACCTTC
NA,NA,TRBJ1-2,TRBV30,CAWSRRQTIVGGYTF,TGTGCCTGGAGCAGGAGACAGACAATAGTTGGGGGCTACACCTTC
TRBD1,NA,TRBJ2-3,TRBV4-3,CASSQVGQGNTDTQYF,TGCGCCAGCAGCCAGGTTGGACAGGGAAACACAGATACGCAGTATTTT
TRBD2,once,TRBJ2-3,TRBV5-4,CASSLAGRVTDTQYF,TGTGCCAGCAGCTTAGCGGGAAGGGTTACAGATACGCAGTATTTT
NA,NA,TRBJ2-3,TRBV5-5,CASSLGLSGGNTQYF,TGTGCCAGCAGCCTGGGGTTGTCTGGGGGGAATACGCAGTATTTT
TRBD2,NA,TRBJ2-1,TRBV6-5,CACGTSGRTDEQFF,TGTGCCTGCGGGACTAGCGGGAGAACGGATGAGCAGTTCTTC
TRBD1,NA,TRBJ2-1,TRBV5-1,CASSLQGEPYNEQFF,TGCGCCAGCAGCTTGCAGGGGGAGCCTTACAATGAGCAGTTCTTC
NA,NA,TRBJ2-3,TRBV6-5,CASSPLAETSDTQYF,TGTGCCAGCAGTCCCTTAGCGGAGACCTCAGATACGCAGTATTTT
NA,NA,TRBJ1-3,TRBV6-1,CASSEDQAGISGNTIYF,TGTGCCAGCAGTGAAGATCAAGCAGGCATCTCTGGAAACACCATATATTTT
NA,NA,TRBJ1-1,TRBV4-3,CASSQDPDAGGRWTEAFF,TGCGCCAGCAGCCAAGACCCGGACGCCGGGGGGCGTTGGACTGAAGCTTTCTTT